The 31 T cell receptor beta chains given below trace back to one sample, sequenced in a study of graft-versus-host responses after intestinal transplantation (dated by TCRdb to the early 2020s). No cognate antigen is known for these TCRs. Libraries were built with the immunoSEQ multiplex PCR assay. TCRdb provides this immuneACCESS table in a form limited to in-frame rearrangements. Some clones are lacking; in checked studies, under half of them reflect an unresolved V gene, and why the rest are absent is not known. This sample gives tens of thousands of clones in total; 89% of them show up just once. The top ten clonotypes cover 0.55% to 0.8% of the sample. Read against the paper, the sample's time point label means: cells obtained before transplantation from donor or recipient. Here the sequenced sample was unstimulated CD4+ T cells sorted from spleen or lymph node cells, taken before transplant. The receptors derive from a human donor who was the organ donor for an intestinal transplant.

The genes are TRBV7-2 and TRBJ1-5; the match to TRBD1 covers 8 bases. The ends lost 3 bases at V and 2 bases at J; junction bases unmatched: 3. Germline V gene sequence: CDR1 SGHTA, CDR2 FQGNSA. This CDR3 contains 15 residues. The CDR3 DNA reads TGTGCCAGCAGCTTTGACAGGGGAGGCAATCAGCCCCAGCATTTT. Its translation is CASSFDRGGNQPQHF.

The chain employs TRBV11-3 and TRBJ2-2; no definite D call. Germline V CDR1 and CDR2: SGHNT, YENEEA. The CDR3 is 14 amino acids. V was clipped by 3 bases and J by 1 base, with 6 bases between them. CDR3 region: CASSFSGNTGELFF. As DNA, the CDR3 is TGTGCCAGCAGCTTTTCGGGGAACACCGGGGAGCTGTTTTTT.

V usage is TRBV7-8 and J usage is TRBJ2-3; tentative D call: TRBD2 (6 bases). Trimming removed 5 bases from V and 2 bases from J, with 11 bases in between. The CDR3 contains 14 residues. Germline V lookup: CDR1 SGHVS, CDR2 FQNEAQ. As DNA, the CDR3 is TGTGCCAGCAGCGTTAGCGGAGACACAGATACGCAGTATTTT. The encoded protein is CASSVSGDTDTQYF.

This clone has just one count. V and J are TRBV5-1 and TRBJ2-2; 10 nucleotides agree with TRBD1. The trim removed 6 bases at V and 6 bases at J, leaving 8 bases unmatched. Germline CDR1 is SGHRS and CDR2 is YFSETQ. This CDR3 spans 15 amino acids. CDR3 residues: CASKSRTGGPGELFF. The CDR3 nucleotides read TGCGCCAGCAAGAGTCGGACAGGGGGTCCCGGGGAGCTGTTTTTT.

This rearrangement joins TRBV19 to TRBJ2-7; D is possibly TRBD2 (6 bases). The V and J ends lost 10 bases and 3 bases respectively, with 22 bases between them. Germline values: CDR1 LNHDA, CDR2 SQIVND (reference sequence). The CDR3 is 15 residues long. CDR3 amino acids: CATYRPGTYFYEQYF. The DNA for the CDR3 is TGTGCCACCTACCGTCCTGGGACTTATTTCTACGAGCAGTACTTC.

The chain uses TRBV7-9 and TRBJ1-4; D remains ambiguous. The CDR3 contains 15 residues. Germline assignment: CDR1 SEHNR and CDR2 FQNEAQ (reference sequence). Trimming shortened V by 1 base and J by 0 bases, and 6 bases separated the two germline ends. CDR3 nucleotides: TGTGCCAGCAGCTTAGTCTCTGCAACTAATGAAAAACTGTTTTTT. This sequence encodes CASSLVSATNEKLFF.

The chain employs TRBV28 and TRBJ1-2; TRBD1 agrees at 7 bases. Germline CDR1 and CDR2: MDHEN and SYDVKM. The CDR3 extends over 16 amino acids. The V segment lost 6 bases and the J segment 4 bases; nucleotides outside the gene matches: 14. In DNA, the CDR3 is TGTGCCAGCAGCTCAGCTTCATTACAGGGGTCCTATGGCTACACCTTC. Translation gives CASSSASLQGSYGYTF.

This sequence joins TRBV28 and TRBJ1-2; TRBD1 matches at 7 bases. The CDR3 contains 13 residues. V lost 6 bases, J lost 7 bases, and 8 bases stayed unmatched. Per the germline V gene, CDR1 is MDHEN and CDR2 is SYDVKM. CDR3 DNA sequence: TGTGCCAGCAGCCGTACAGGGGTGGGTGGCTACACCTTC. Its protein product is CASSRTGVGGYTF.

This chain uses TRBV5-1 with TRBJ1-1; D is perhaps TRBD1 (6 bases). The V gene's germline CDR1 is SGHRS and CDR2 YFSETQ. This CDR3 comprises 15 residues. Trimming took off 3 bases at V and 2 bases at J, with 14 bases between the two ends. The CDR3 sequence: CASSSGQTFNTEAFF. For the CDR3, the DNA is TGCGCCAGCAGCTCCGGACAGACCTTCAACACTGAAGCTTTCTTT. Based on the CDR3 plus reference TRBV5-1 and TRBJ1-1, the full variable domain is KAGVTQTPRYLIKTRGQQVTLSCSPISGHRSVSWYQQTPGQGLQFLFEYFSETQRNKGNFPGRFSGRQFSNSRSEMNVSTLELGDSALYLCASSSGQTFNTEAFFGQGTRLTVV.

Here the CDR3 DNA reads TGTGCCAGCAGCCAAGGAAACAGGGGCAGGCACACTGAAGCTTTCTTT. Translated, it gives CASSQGNRGRHTEAFF. The V call is TRBV4-2, the J call TRBJ1-1; the match to TRBD1 covers 7 bases. From germline, CDR1 is LGHNA and CDR2 YNFKEQ. The CDR3 runs 16 residues. Trimming at V came to 1 base and at J to 3 bases, leaving 8 bases not matched to a gene.

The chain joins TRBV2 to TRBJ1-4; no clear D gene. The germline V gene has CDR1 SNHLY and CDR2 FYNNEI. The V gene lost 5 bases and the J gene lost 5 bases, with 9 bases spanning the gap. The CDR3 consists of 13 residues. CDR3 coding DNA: TGTGCCAGCAGTCAACGGCGGAATGAAAAACTGTTTTTT. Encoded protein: CASSQRRNEKLFF.

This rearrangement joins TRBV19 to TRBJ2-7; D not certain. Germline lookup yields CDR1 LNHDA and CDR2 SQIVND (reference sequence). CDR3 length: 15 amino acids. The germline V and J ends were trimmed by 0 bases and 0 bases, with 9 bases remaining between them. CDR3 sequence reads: CASSIDRHSSYEQYF. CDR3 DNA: TGTGCCAGTAGTATAGATCGGCACAGCTCCTACGAGCAGTACTTC.

CDR3 nucleotides: TGTGCCAGCAGGCAACAGGGGAATGGGGCCAACGTCCTGACTTTC. Translating it yields CASRQQGNGANVLTF. The rearrangement links TRBV6-6 to TRBJ2-6; TRBD1 agrees at 7 bases. The CDR3 sequence is 15 residues long. CDR1 and CDR2 from the germline V gene are MNHNY and SVGAGI (reference sequence). After removal of 6 bases from V and 3 bases from J, the junction contained 5 bases not matched to a gene.

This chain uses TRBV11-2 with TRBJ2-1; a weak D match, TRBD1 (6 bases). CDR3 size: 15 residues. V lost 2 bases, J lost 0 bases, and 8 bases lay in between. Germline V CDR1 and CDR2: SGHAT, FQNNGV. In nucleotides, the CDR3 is TGTGCCAGCAGCTTAACAGGGAGCTCCTACAATGAGCAGTTCTTC. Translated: CASSLTGSSYNEQFF.

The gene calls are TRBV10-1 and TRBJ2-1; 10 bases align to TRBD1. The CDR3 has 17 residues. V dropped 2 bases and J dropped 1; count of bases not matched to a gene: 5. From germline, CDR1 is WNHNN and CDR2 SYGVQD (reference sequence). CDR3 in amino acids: CASSEKGDRGSYNEQFF. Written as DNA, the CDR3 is TGCGCCAGCAGTGAGAAGGGGGACAGGGGTTCCTACAATGAGCAGTTCTTC.

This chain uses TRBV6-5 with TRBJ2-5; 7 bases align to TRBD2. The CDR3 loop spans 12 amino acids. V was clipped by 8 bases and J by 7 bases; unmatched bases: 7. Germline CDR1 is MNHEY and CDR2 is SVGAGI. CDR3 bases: TGTGCCAGCGGAAGCGGGAAAGTGACCCAGTACTTC. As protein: CASGSGKVTQYF.

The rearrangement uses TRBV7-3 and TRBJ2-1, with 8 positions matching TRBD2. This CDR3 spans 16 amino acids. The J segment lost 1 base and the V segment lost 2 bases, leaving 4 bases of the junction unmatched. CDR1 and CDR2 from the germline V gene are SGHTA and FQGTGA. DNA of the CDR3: TGTGCCAGCAGCTTATGGGCTAGCGGGTCCTACAATGAGCAGTTCTTC. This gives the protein CASSLWASGSYNEQFF.

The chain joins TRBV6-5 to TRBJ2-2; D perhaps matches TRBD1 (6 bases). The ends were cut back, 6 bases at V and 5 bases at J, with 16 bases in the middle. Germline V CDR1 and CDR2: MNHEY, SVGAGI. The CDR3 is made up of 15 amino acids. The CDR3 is CASSGTRQETGELFF. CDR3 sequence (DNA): TGTGCCAGCAGCGGGACAAGACAGGAGACCGGGGAGCTGTTTTTT.

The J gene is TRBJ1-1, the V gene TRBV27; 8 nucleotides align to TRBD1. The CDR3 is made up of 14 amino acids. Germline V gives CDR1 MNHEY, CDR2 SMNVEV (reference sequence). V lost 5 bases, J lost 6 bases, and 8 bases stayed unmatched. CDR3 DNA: TGTGCCAGCAGTCCCTTAGGACAGGGCGCTGAAGCTTTCTTT. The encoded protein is CASSPLGQGAEAFF.

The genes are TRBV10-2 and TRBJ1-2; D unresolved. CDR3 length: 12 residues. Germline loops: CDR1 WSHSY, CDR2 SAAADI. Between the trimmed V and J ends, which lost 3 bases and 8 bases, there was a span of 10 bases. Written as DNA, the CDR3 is TGCGCCAGCAGTGAAGCGGGTAGGGGCTACACCTTC. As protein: CASSEAGRGYTF.

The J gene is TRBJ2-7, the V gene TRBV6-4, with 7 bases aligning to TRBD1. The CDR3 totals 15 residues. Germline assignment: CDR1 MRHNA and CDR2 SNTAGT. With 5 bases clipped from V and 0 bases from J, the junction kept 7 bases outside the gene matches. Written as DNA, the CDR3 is TGTGCCAGCAGTAACAGGGGCTCAAGCTCCTACGAGCAGTACTTC. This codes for CASSNRGSSSYEQYF.

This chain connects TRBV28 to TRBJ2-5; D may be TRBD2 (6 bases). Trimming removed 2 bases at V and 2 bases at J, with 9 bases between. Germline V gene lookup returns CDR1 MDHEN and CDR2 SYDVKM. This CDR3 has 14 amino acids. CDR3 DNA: TGTGCCAGCAGTTTAGAGGGGAGGCAAGAGACCCAGTACTTC. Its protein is CASSLEGRQETQYF.

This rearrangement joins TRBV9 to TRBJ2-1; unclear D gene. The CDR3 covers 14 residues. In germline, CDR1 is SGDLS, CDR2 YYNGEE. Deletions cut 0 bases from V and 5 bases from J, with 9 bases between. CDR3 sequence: CASSVELRDNEQFF. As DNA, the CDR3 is TGTGCCAGCAGCGTAGAGCTTAGAGACAATGAGCAGTTCTTC.

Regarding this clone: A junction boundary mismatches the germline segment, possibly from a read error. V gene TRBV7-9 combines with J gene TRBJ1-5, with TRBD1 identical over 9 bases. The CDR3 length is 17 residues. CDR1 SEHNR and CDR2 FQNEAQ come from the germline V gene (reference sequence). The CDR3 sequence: CASSVHRGRFGNQAQHF. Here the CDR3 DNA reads TGTGCCAGCAGCGTTCACAGGGGGCGATTTGGGAATCAGGCCCAGCATTTT.

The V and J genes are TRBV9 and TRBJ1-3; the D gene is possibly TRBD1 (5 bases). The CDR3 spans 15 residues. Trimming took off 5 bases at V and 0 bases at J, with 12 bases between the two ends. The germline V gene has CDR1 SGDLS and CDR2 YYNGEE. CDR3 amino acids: CASRFTGCSGNTIYF. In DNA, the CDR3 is TGTGCCAGCAGGTTTACAGGTTGCTCTGGAAACACCATATATTTT.

The CDR3 spells CASSEESGLHTDTQYF. In DNA form, the CDR3 reads TGTGCCAGCAGTGAAGAAAGCGGGTTACACACAGATACGCAGTATTTT. The chain has TRBV6-1 and TRBJ2-3; weak D call: TRBD2 (6 bases). CDR1 is MNHNS and CDR2 is SASEGT in the germline V gene. Trimming shortened V by 1 base and J by 2 bases, and 13 bases separated the two germline ends. This CDR3 contains 16 residues.

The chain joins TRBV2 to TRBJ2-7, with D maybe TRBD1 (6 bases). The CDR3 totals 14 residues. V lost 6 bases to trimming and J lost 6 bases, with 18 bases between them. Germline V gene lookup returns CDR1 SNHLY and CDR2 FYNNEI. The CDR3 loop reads CASRRIQGIAEQYF. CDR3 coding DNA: TGTGCCAGCAGGCGAATCCAGGGGATCGCCGAGCAGTACTTC. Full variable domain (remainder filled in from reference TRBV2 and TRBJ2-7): EPEVTQTPSHQVTQMGQEVILRCVPISNHLYFYWYRQILGQKVEFLVSFYNNEISEKSEIFDDQFSVERPDGSNFTLKIRSTKLEDSAMYFCASRRIQGIAEQYFGPGTRLTVT.

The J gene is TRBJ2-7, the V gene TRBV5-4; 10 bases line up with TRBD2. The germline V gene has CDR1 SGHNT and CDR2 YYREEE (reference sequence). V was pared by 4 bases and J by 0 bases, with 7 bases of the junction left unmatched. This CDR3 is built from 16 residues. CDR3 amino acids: CASSTGLAESSYEQYF. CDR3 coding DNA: TGTGCCAGCAGCACCGGACTAGCGGAAAGCTCCTACGAGCAGTACTTC.

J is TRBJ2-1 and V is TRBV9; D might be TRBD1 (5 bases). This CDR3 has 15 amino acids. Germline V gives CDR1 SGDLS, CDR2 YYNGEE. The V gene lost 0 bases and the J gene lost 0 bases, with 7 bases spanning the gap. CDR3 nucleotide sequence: TGTGCCAGCAGCGTAGCAGGGTTCTCCTACAATGAGCAGTTCTTC. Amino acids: CASSVAGFSYNEQFF.

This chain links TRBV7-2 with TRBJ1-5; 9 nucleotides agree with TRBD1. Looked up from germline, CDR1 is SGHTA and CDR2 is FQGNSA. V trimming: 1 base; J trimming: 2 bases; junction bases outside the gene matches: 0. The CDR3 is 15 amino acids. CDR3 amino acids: CASSLGDRGNQPQHF. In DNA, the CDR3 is TGTGCCAGCAGCTTAGGGGACAGGGGCAATCAGCCCCAGCATTTT.

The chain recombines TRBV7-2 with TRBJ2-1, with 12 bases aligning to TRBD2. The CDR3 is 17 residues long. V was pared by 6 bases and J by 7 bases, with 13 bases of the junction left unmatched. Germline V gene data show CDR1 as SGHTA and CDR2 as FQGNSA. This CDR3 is CASSSTRLAGAWNEQFF. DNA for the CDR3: TGTGCCAGCAGTTCCACTAGACTAGCGGGAGCTTGGAATGAGCAGTTCTTC. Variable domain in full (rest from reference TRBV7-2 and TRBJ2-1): GAGVSQSPSNKVTEKGKDVELRCDPISGHTALYWYRQSLGQGLEFLIYFQGNSAPDKSGLPSDRFSAERTGGSVSTLTIQRTQQEDSAVYLCASSSTRLAGAWNEQFFGPGTRLTVL.